The 27 T cell receptor beta chains below come from one sample, sequenced in a study of cytomegalovirus exposure and HLA in healthy donors. Vbeta (60) and Jbeta (13) primers were used in the PCR. Sequenced by immunoSEQ multiplex PCR; TCRdb stores in-frame clones only, minus some. The table lists 130,000 or so clones, about 80% of them singletons. Material: PBMCs. The receptors were sampled from a woman between 35 and 50 years old in good health and CMV-seronegative.

The V gene is TRBV6-1, the J gene TRBJ2-1; 9 bases are shared with TRBD2. This CDR3 spans 17 amino acids. CDR1 and CDR2 from the germline V gene are MNHNS and SASEGT. V trimming: 1 base; J trimming: 1 base; junction bases outside the gene matches: 5. CDR3 residues: CASSEGLAEISYNEQFF. CDR3 in DNA: TGTGCCAGCAGTGAAGGACTAGCGGAAATATCCTACAATGAGCAGTTCTTC.

The chain links TRBV28 to TRBJ2-2; the D gene is possibly TRBD1 (6 bases). Trimming removed 5 bases at V and 6 bases at J, with 13 bases between. There are 14 residues in the CDR3. Per germline, CDR1 MDHEN and CDR2 SYDVKM. The chain's CDR3 is CASSNGPGAGELFF. The CDR3 bases are TGTGCCAGCAGTAATGGGCCAGGGGCCGGGGAGCTGTTTTTT.

CDR3 residues: CASSRGTPDTQYF. The CDR3 DNA reads as TGTGCCAGCAGCCGAGGGACACCAGATACGCAGTATTTT. The rearrangement joins TRBV7-6 to TRBJ2-3; possibly TRBD1 for D (6 bases). The CDR3 runs to 13 residues. V was pared by 5 bases and J by 4 bases, with 10 bases between. Germline CDR1 and CDR2: SGHVS and FNYEAQ.

The genes are TRBV10-3 and TRBJ2-7; TRBD2 is a possible D gene (5 bases). In germline, CDR1 is ENHRY, CDR2 SYGVKD. CDR3 length: 15 amino acids. Trimming pared 0 bases from V and 2 bases from J, leaving 11 bases between. This CDR3 is CAISESPTSPYEQYF. CDR3 bases: TGTGCCATCAGTGAGTCGCCAACTAGTCCCTACGAGCAGTACTTC.

The chain joins TRBV5-4 to TRBJ2-3; D unclear. The CDR3 loop spans 11 amino acids. V lost 5 bases, J lost 3 bases, and 4 bases lay in between. Germline V gives CDR1 SGHNT, CDR2 YYREEE (reference sequence). This CDR3 is CASSSTDTQYF. The CDR3 DNA follows: TGTGCCAGCAGTAGTACAGATACGCAGTATTTT. Using reference TRBV5-4 and TRBJ2-3 for the parts outside the CDR3, the full variable domain is ETGVTQSPTHLIKTRGQQVTLRCSSQSGHNTVSWYQQALGQGPQFIFQYYREEENGRGNFPPRFSGLQFPNYSSELNVNALELDDSALYLCASSSTDTQYFGPGTRLTVL.

A remark on this clone: Other DNA sequences in this specimen translate into the identical CDR3. The CDR3 loop reads CASSQDAGRLNSYEQYF. CDR3 DNA sequence: TGCGCCAGCAGCCAAGATGCGGGGAGACTAAACTCCTACGAGCAGTACTTC. The chain links TRBV4-3 to TRBJ2-7; tentative D call: TRBD2 (6 bases). The CDR3 totals 17 residues. Deletions cut 0 bases from V and 0 bases from J, with 15 bases between. The V gene's germline CDR1 is LGHNA and CDR2 YSLEER.

The V call is TRBV5-1, the J call TRBJ2-1; TRBD2 matches at 9 bases. Germline V gives CDR1 SGHRS, CDR2 YFSETQ. The V gene end was trimmed by 0 bases and the J gene end by 8 bases; junction bases not matched to a gene: 6. The CDR3 is 15 amino acids. The DNA of the CDR3 is TGCGCCAGCAGCTTGGTCCTAGCGGGGTCCTATGAGCAGTTCTTC. Protein: CASSLVLAGSYEQFF.

The chain joins TRBV5-6 to TRBJ2-7, with TRBD1 as a possible D gene (5 bases). Germline V gives CDR1 SGHDT, CDR2 YYEEEE. Deletions cut 4 bases from V and 0 bases from J, with 20 bases between. The CDR3 is 17 residues long. CDR3: CASSQGVMAELSYEQYF. The DNA of the CDR3 is TGTGCCAGCAGCCAAGGGGTGATGGCAGAGCTCTCCTACGAGCAGTACTTC.

J is TRBJ1-2 and V is TRBV6-1; D gene unclear. CDR1 is MNHNS and CDR2 is SASEGT in the germline V gene. V lost 6 bases and J lost 4, with 3 bases in between. The CDR3 spans 10 residues. For the CDR3, the DNA is TGTGCCAGCAGCCTCTATGGCTACACCTTC. Encoded protein: CASSLYGYTF.

J is TRBJ1-5 and V is TRBV2, with TRBD1 matching over 9 bases. CDR3 size: 15 residues. The V and J ends lost 4 bases and 7 bases, in that order; junction bases with no gene match: 8. Germline V CDR1 and CDR2: SNHLY, FYNNEI. In DNA form, the CDR3 reads TGTGCCAGCAGTGGGGGACAGGGTGTGTGGCAGCCCCAGCATTTT. Translating gives CASSGGQGVWQPQHF.

The chain is built from TRBV4-3 and TRBJ1-4; D is undetermined. CDR3 length: 16 amino acids. Per the germline V gene, CDR1 is LGHNA and CDR2 is YSLEER. Trimming stripped 0 bases from V and 7 bases from J, with 15 bases between. The CDR3 DNA is TGCGCCAGCAGCCAAGATCGAGGGAAGTGGAGTGAAAAACTGTTTTTT. Its protein is CASSQDRGKWSEKLFF.

This sequence joins TRBV7-2 and TRBJ2-1, with TRBD2 matching 9 bases. CDR3 length: 15 residues. The trim removed 6 bases at V and 2 bases at J, leaving 5 bases unmatched. Germline CDR1 SGHTA, CDR2 FQGNSA. The CDR3 loop reads CASRSTSGAYNEQFF. CDR3 coding DNA: TGTGCCAGCAGGTCGACTAGCGGAGCCTACAATGAGCAGTTCTTC.

The CDR3, as DNA: TGTGCCAGCAGTTACGAGCGGGGCGGATCACCCCTCCACTTT. Its translation is CASSYERGGSPLHF. This chain links TRBV6-5 with TRBJ1-6; tentative D call: TRBD1 (5 bases). The CDR3 sequence is 14 residues long. CDR1 MNHEY and CDR2 SVGAGI come from the germline V gene. V lost 2 bases, J lost 10 bases, and 12 bases lay in between.

The chain links TRBV7-3 to TRBJ2-1; a weak D match, TRBD1 (5 bases). Trimming left V 5 bases short and J 7 bases short, with 21 bases between. The germline V gene encodes CDR1 SGHTA and CDR2 FQGTGA. The length of the CDR3 is 16 residues. CDR3 nucleotide sequence: TGTGCCAGCAGCCTGAATAGGGGTGGTTCGTTAAATGAGCAGTTCTTC. Encoded protein: CASSLNRGGSLNEQFF.

The chain combines TRBV2 with TRBJ1-3, with a weak D call TRBD1 (5 bases). The V and J ends lost 4 bases and 4 bases respectively, with 11 bases between them. The CDR3 runs to 14 residues. In germline, CDR1 is SNHLY, CDR2 FYNNEI. The CDR3: CASSASGPGNTIYF. The CDR3 bases are TGTGCCAGCAGTGCGTCAGGGCCCGGAAACACCATATATTTT.

The chain employs TRBV27 and TRBJ2-7; tentative D call: TRBD1 (6 bases). The CDR3 runs to 14 residues. CDR1 and CDR2 (germline): MNHEY, SMNVEV (reference sequence). The V end was cut by 2 bases, the J end by 6 bases, with 14 bases between. DNA for the CDR3: TGTGCCAGCAGTTTACCCACAGGGAGCGGCGAGCAGTACTTC. This gives the protein CASSLPTGSGEQYF.

This rearrangement joins TRBV28 to TRBJ2-7; D possibly corresponds to TRBD1 (6 bases). The germline gives CDR1 MDHEN, CDR2 SYDVKM. CDR3 length: 15 amino acids. V was pared by 2 bases and J by 3 bases, with 14 bases between. CDR3 amino acids: CASSLRWDTNYEQYF. For the CDR3, the DNA is TGTGCCAGCAGTTTACGGTGGGACACCAACTACGAGCAGTACTTC.

This sequence joins TRBV27 and TRBJ1-1, with D possibly matching TRBD1 (5 bases). Germline CDR1 MNHEY, CDR2 SMNVEV (reference sequence). V dropped 11 bases and J dropped 8 bases, with 21 bases sitting between them. The CDR3 extends over 13 amino acids. CDR3: CAVLQRGGAEAFF. The CDR3 bases are TGTGCCGTCCTCCAGCGGGGGGGAGCCGAAGCTTTCTTT.

The J gene is TRBJ2-3, the V gene TRBV11-1; TRBD2 aligns across 13 bases. This CDR3 spans 15 amino acids. Germline trimming cut 5 bases from V and 4 bases from J; bases unmatched to any gene: 3. The germline V gene has CDR1 SGHAT and CDR2 FQDESV (reference sequence). The CDR3 region is CASSTGLAGADTQYF. The CDR3 DNA reads TGTGCCAGCAGCACTGGACTAGCGGGAGCAGATACGCAGTATTTT.

A single count supports this clone. The chain is built from TRBV10-3 and TRBJ2-7, with 7 bases lining up with TRBD1. V gave up 8 bases and J gave up 4 bases; unmatched junction bases: 5. The CDR3 contains 12 residues. Germline assignment: CDR1 ENHRY and CDR2 SYGVKD. The CDR3 DNA is TGTGCCATCGGGGAGACAGGGTACGAGCAGTACTTC. Protein: CAIGETGYEQYF.

V and J are TRBV11-2 and TRBJ1-2; 7 nucleotides line up with TRBD1. V lost 3 bases to trimming and J lost 2 bases; unmatched junction nucleotides: 6. Germline CDR1 is SGHAT and CDR2 is FQNNGV. CDR3 length: 15 amino acids. In DNA form, the CDR3 reads TGTGCCAGCAGCTTTTACCCGGGACAGAACTATGGCTACACCTTC. It yields the protein CASSFYPGQNYGYTF.

This chain connects TRBV9 to TRBJ1-5; D not certain. V gave up 5 bases and J gave up 3 bases, with 9 bases separating them. From germline, CDR1 is SGDLS and CDR2 YYNGEE. This CDR3 spans 13 amino acids. The CDR3 is CASSLAPNQPQHF. DNA for the CDR3: TGTGCCAGCAGTCTAGCGCCCAATCAGCCCCAGCATTTT.

This clone appeared a few times. This chain uses TRBV5-1 with TRBJ2-1; possible D gene TRBD2, 6 bases. The V end was cut by 0 bases, the J end by 7 bases, with 14 bases between. The CDR3 is 15 amino acids. Germline CDR1 SGHRS, CDR2 YFSETQ. In DNA form, the CDR3 reads TGCGCCAGCAGCTTGGCCGGGGAGGCGGAGAATGAGCAGTTCTTC. Protein: CASSLAGEAENEQFF.

This chain uses TRBV11-3 with TRBJ2-3; TRBD2 agrees at 11 bases. V lost 5 bases to trimming and J lost 1 base; unmatched junction nucleotides: 5. The germline V gene has CDR1 SGHNT and CDR2 YENEEA. This CDR3 spans 16 amino acids. The CDR3 coding sequence is TGTGCCAGCAGCACCGGGACTAGCGGAGGCACAGATACGCAGTATTTT. Its protein product is CASSTGTSGGTDTQYF.

The chain recombines TRBV29-1 with TRBJ2-3; possible D gene TRBD2, 6 bases. This CDR3 has 12 residues. Trimming took off 5 bases at V and 0 bases at J, with 6 bases between the two ends. Germline CDR1 and CDR2: SQVTM and ANQGSEA. Here the CDR3 DNA reads TGCAGCGTTAGCGGGAGCACAGATACGCAGTATTTT. Protein product: CSVSGSTDTQYF.

The chain joins TRBV10-3 to TRBJ2-7; 7 nucleotides agree with TRBD1. Germline loops: CDR1 ENHRY, CDR2 SYGVKD. V dropped 6 bases and J dropped 2; count of bases not matched to a gene: 4. The CDR3 is made up of 13 amino acids. This CDR3 reads CAISTGQTYEQYF. The CDR3 coding sequence is TGTGCCATCAGCACGGGACAGACCTACGAGCAGTACTTC.

The V gene is TRBV19, the J gene TRBJ1-1; possibly TRBD1 for D (6 bases). The germline V gene encodes CDR1 LNHDA and CDR2 SQIVND (reference sequence). V shed 3 bases and J shed 1 base, with 12 bases lying between them. The CDR3 sequence is 15 residues long. DNA for the CDR3: TGTGCCAGTAGTATCCGGGGGGACACGAACACTGAAGCTTTCTTT. Its translation: CASSIRGDTNTEAFF. Full variable domain (rest looked up from reference TRBV19 and TRBJ1-1): DGGITQSPKYLFRKEGQNVTLSCEQNLNHDAMYWYRQDPGQGLRLIYYSQIVNDFQKGDIAEGYSVSREKKESFPLTVTSAQKNPTAFYLCASSIRGDTNTEAFFGQGTRLTVV.